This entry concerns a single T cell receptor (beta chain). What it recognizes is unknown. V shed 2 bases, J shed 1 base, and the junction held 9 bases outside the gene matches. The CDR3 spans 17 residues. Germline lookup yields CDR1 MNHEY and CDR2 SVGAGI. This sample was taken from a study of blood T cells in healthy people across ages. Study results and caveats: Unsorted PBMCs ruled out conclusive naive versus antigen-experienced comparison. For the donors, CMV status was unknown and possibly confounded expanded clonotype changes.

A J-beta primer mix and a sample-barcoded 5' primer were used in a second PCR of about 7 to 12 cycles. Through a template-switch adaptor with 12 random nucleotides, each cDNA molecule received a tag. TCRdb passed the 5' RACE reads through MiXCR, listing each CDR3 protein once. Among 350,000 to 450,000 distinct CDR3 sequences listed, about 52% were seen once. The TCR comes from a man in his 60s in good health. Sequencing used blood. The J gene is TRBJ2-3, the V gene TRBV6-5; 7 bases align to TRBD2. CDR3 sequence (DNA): TGTGCCAGCAGTTACCAAGGTGGAGGGAGGGGCACAGATACGCAGTATTTT. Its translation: CASSYQGGGRGTDTQYF.